This T cell receptor beta chain was captured in a study of fetal regulatory T cell absence and autoimmunity. Study context: The IPEX patients lacked clinical diabetes but had exocrine pancreas autoimmunity.

Study outcomes and limitations: Some top pancreas TCR clones were over 95-fold enriched versus cord blood. Cord blood and pancreas showed broadly similar TRB gene family usage.

The V segment lost 0 bases and the J segment 5 bases; nucleotides outside the gene matches: 10. The CDR3 consists of 19 residues. Germline CDR1 is SGHNT and CDR2 is YYREEE (reference sequence). This was a survey-level run. This table comes from immunoSEQ multiplex PCR, and its TCRdb copy is limited to in-frame clones, with some not included. The sample has 85,000 to 100,000 clones, more than 70% seen once. In regard to this clone: Its specificity is not known.

This receptor was identified in a male donor with IPEX syndrome. The sample was pancreas tissue. The chain is built from TRBV5-4 and TRBJ2-5; TRBD2 aligns across 16 bases. CDR3 bases: TGTGCCAGCAGCTTGGTAGGGTGGGGACTAGCGGGAGGGCCGGAGACCCAGTACTTC. It is translated as CASSLVGWGLAGGPETQYF.